Shown below are 29 T cell receptor beta chains from a single sample sequenced in a study of T-cell memory formation after mild COVID-19. TCRdb used MiXCR to reprocess the 5' RACE reads, holding one entry per CDR3 protein. The repertoire holds approximately 250,000 distinct CDR3 sequences, with roughly a sixth as singletons. Material: PBMCs or a T cell subset sorted from them (not recorded which). Receptors were obtained from a man in his late teens or twenties who had mild COVID-19 (a few samples of this study predate the infection). Cell type and time point are not known.

This clonotype has ten or more counts. The chain links TRBV7-9 to TRBJ1-1; D may be TRBD1 (6 bases). The CDR3 spans 12 residues. CDR1 is SEHNR, CDR2 FQNEAQ, per germline (reference sequence). V was pared by 2 bases and J by 8 bases, with 9 bases between. In nucleotides, the CDR3 is TGTGCCAGCAGCTTAAACAGGGTAGAAGCTTTCTTT. This codes for CASSLNRVEAFF.

In this sample, this clonotype turned up a few times. The DNA for the CDR3 is TGTGCAGGGACTAGCGGGGGGGCTCTGTACAATGAGCAGTTCTTC. It codes for CAGTSGGALYNEQFF. V gene TRBV5-4 combines with J gene TRBJ2-1; 16 nucleotides line up with TRBD2. Germline values: CDR1 SGHNT, CDR2 YYREEE (reference sequence). This CDR3 has 15 residues. Drawing the rest from reference TRBV5-4 and TRBJ2-1, the complete variable domain is ETGVTQSPTHLIKTRGQQVTLRCSSQSGHNTVSWYQQALGQGPQFIFQYYREEENGRGNFPPRFSGLQFPNYSSELNVNALELDDSALYLCAGTSGGALYNEQFFGPGTRLTVL.

The chain combines TRBV5-5 with TRBJ1-2; 8 bases match TRBD1. The V and J ends lost 3 bases and 6 bases, in that order; junction bases with no gene match: 1. CDR3 length: 12 amino acids. Per the germline V gene, CDR1 is SGHKS and CDR2 is YYEKEE (reference sequence). The CDR3 DNA follows: TGTGCCAGCAGCTGGACAGGGAATGGCTACACCTTC. Its protein is CASSWTGNGYTF.

This clonotype was picked up many times. The CDR3 sequence: CASSYGENTEAFF. CDR3 DNA sequence: TGTGCCAGCAGTTATGGTGAGAACACTGAAGCTTTCTTT. The V call is TRBV6-5, the J call TRBJ1-1; D gene unclear. The germline CDR1 and CDR2 sequences are MNHEY and SVGAGI. This CDR3 is built from 13 residues. V lost 3 bases and J lost 1, with 6 bases in between.

The chain links TRBV4-2 to TRBJ2-7, with 9 bases matching TRBD2. Germline V lookup: CDR1 LGHNA, CDR2 YNFKEQ. This CDR3 has 15 residues. Trimming cost V 0 bases and J 2 bases; bases outside gene matches: 2. The CDR3 here is CASSQEAGGPYEQYF. The CDR3 DNA reads as TGTGCCAGCAGCCAAGAGGCGGGGGGGCCCTACGAGCAGTACTTC.

This chain connects TRBV15 to TRBJ1-6, with TRBD1 matching over 7 bases. The V gene's germline CDR1 is LNHNV and CDR2 YYDKDF (reference sequence). The trim removed 5 bases at V and 9 bases at J, leaving 10 bases unmatched. The CDR3 spans 15 residues. As DNA, the CDR3 is TGTGCCACCAGCGGATACAGGGGACTCGGTTCACCCCTCCACTTT. This gives the protein CATSGYRGLGSPLHF.

The V call is TRBV5-1, the J call TRBJ1-1; the D gene is possibly TRBD1 (5 bases). Trimming left V 0 bases short and J 0 bases short, with 15 bases between. In germline, CDR1 is SGHRS, CDR2 YFSETQ. This CDR3 is built from 17 residues. In nucleotides, the CDR3 is TGCGCCAGCAGCTTGGCCGGGACCGATCGAGTGAACACTGAAGCTTTCTTT. It yields the protein CASSLAGTDRVNTEAFF.

The V and J genes are TRBV25-1 and TRBJ2-5; D is perhaps TRBD2 (6 bases). Trimming stripped 6 bases from V and 7 bases from J, with 18 bases between. The CDR3 totals 14 residues. Germline CDR1 MGHDK, CDR2 SYGVNS. The CDR3 loop is CASSPMTSGGTQYF. CDR3 coding DNA: TGTGCCAGCAGCCCAATGACTAGTGGGGGGACCCAGTACTTC.

The chain is built from TRBV7-9 and TRBJ2-2; D is perhaps TRBD1 (6 bases). V was shortened by 1 base and J by 5 bases, with 11 bases between the two germline ends. The CDR3 has 15 amino acids. The V gene's germline CDR1 is SEHNR and CDR2 FQNEAQ (reference sequence). CDR3 DNA: TGTGCCAGCAGCTTAGTCACAGGGCAGACCGGGGAGCTGTTTTTT. Translating it yields CASSLVTGQTGELFF.

This clonotype showed up just a few times. The chain carries TRBV9 and TRBJ1-3, with D unclear. Trimming took 4 bases from V and 2 from J, leaving 13 bases between them. CDR1 SGDLS and CDR2 YYNGEE come from the germline V gene. The CDR3 is 15 amino acids. CDR3 residues: CASSLDPETGNTIYF. The CDR3 DNA sequence: TGTGCCAGCAGCTTGGACCCAGAAACTGGAAACACCATATATTTT.

This clonotype turned up a few times. The V and J genes are TRBV7-9 and TRBJ1-2; TRBD1 matches at 10 bases. V lost 6 bases, J lost 4 bases, and 8 bases stayed unmatched. The CDR3 loop spans 15 amino acids. Germline CDR1 and CDR2: SEHNR and FQNEAQ (reference sequence). CDR3 DNA: TGTGCCAGCAGTTCTCGACAGGGGGCGGGCTATGGCTACACCTTC. Translating gives CASSSRQGAGYGYTF.

V is TRBV7-2 and J is TRBJ2-1, with 13 bases matching TRBD2. This CDR3 is 15 amino acids long. V was clipped by 2 bases and J by 7 bases; unmatched bases: 2. The germline CDR1 and CDR2 sequences are SGHTA and FQGNSA. The CDR3 reads CASSLTSGGANEQFF. The CDR3 nucleotides are TGTGCCAGCAGCTTAACTAGCGGGGGGGCAAATGAGCAGTTCTTC.

This clonotype appeared a few times. The chain has TRBV28 and TRBJ1-4, with 9 nucleotides matching TRBD1. The CDR3 consists of 16 residues. Trimming removed 5 bases from V and 5 bases from J; junction bases left unmatched: 9. In germline, CDR1 is MDHEN, CDR2 SYDVKM. Here the CDR3 DNA reads TGTGCCAGCAGTGTACCCCTGGGACAGGGAAATGAAAAACTGTTTTTT. Translating gives CASSVPLGQGNEKLFF.

This clonotype has a handful of counts. J is TRBJ2-7 and V is TRBV18; D is perhaps TRBD2 (5 bases). The CDR3 sequence is 14 residues long. Germline V CDR1 and CDR2: KGHSH, LQKENI. Trimming stripped 2 bases from V and 7 bases from J, with 15 bases between. The CDR3 nucleotides read TGTGCCAGCTCACCAACGACCCGGGATGTAGAGCAGTACGTC. Its translation: CASSPTTRDVEQYV.

At least ten counts were recorded for this clonotype. This chain connects TRBV4-3 to TRBJ1-5; weak D call: TRBD1 (5 bases). This CDR3 is built from 15 residues. V lost 1 base and J lost 5, with 12 bases in between. Germline CDR1 and CDR2: LGHNA and YSLEER. The CDR3 DNA reads TGCGCCAGCAGCCAAGGGGGCCAGCCCCATCAGCCCCAGCATTTT. This encodes CASSQGGQPHQPQHF.

This chain links TRBV5-1 with TRBJ1-1; perhaps TRBD1 as D (6 bases). The V end was cut by 4 bases, the J end by 1 base, with 11 bases between. This CDR3 region has 14 residues. Germline loops: CDR1 SGHRS, CDR2 YFSETQ. CDR3 amino acids: CASSQKQGNTEAFF. CDR3 DNA sequence: TGCGCCAGCAGCCAAAAACAGGGGAACACTGAAGCTTTCTTT.

V gene TRBV7-3 combines with J gene TRBJ2-1; D is unresolved. Trimming took off 8 bases at V and 0 bases at J, with 5 bases between the two ends. This CDR3 is built from 12 residues. Germline loops: CDR1 SGHTA, CDR2 FQGTGA. The CDR3 here is CASASSYNEQFF. The CDR3 nucleotides are TGTGCCAGCGCAAGCTCCTACAATGAGCAGTTCTTC.

The chain has TRBV3-1 and TRBJ2-5, with D tentatively TRBD2 (6 bases). V dropped 4 bases and J dropped 3 bases, with 12 bases sitting between them. CDR1 is LGHDT and CDR2 is YNNKEL in the germline V gene (reference sequence). There are 14 residues in the CDR3. Here the CDR3 DNA reads TGTGCCAGCAGCCCCCCCCGGACTAAAGAGACCCAGTACTTC. Its protein product is CASSPPRTKETQYF.

The V gene is TRBV29-1, the J gene TRBJ2-3; 9 bases map to TRBD2. V lost 7 bases, J lost 2 bases, and 7 bases stayed unmatched. This CDR3 region has 14 residues. Looked up from germline, CDR1 is SQVTM and CDR2 is ANQGSEA. CDR3 nucleotide sequence: TGCAGCGGAGGAACTAGCGGGTCCACAGATACGCAGTATTTT. It specifies CSGGTSGSTDTQYF.

There are a few counts of this clonotype. The V call is TRBV4-2, the J call TRBJ2-3; TRBD1 aligns across 8 bases. The germline V gene encodes CDR1 LGHNA and CDR2 YNFKEQ. V was pared by 0 bases and J by 4 bases, with 6 bases of the junction left unmatched. The CDR3 covers 16 residues. Here the CDR3 DNA reads TGTGCCAGCAGCCAAGATCGGCAGGGGGCCGCAGATACGCAGTATTTT. Translated: CASSQDRQGAADTQYF.

This clonotype appeared a few times. The chain combines TRBV5-1 with TRBJ2-2, with D maybe TRBD1 (6 bases). Trimming pared 4 bases from V and 4 bases from J, leaving 14 bases between. CDR1 SGHRS and CDR2 YFSETQ come from the germline V gene. The CDR3 runs 15 residues. In DNA, the CDR3 is TGCGCCAGCAGCCCCGGGGACACTGGCACCGGGGAGCTGTTTTTT. The encoded protein is CASSPGDTGTGELFF.

The gene calls are TRBV4-1 and TRBJ2-1, with 8 bases identical to TRBD2. The germline V gene encodes CDR1 MGHRA and CDR2 YSYEKL. Trimming removed 0 bases from V and 4 bases from J; junction bases left unmatched: 8. The CDR3 totals 17 residues. The CDR3 DNA reads TGCGCCAGCAGCCAAGATAGCGGGGACGTGGGGTACAATGAGCAGTTCTTC. Amino acid sequence: CASSQDSGDVGYNEQFF.

This chain connects TRBV9 to TRBJ2-6, with TRBD2 as a possible D gene (5 bases). CDR1 and CDR2 from the germline V gene are SGDLS and YYNGEE. This CDR3 spans 17 amino acids. V lost 0 bases, J lost 0 bases, and 10 bases lay in between. CDR3 residues: CASSVDPGSSGANVLTF. The CDR3 DNA is TGTGCCAGCAGCGTAGATCCGGGGAGCTCTGGGGCCAACGTCCTGACTTTC.

The chain joins TRBV12-3 or TRBV12-4 to TRBJ1-2; weak D call: TRBD1 (5 bases). V dropped 3 bases and J dropped 4 bases, with 9 bases sitting between them. CDR3 length: 13 residues. The CDR3 loop reads CASSLRRGYGYTF. The CDR3 DNA follows: TGTGCCAGCAGTTTGCGGAGGGGCTATGGCTACACCTTC.

This clonotype was detected only a few times. The chain couples TRBV18 to TRBJ2-3; TRBD1 matches 7 bases. Trimming took 7 bases from V and 4 from J; bases not matched to a gene: 5. CDR3 length equals 13 residues. Germline V lookup: CDR1 KGHSH, CDR2 LQKENI. This CDR3 reads CASYGQDSDTQYF. The CDR3 nucleotides read TGTGCCAGCTACGGACAGGACTCAGATACGCAGTATTTT.

In its sample, this clonotype was seen a few times. The chain joins TRBV7-2 to TRBJ2-1, with 9 bases fitting TRBD1. This CDR3 has 15 amino acids. V was pared by 5 bases and J by 6 bases, with 8 bases of the junction left unmatched. The germline V gene has CDR1 SGHTA and CDR2 FQGNSA. CDR3 nucleotide sequence: TGTGCCAGCAGCCGGGACAGGGTCCAATCCAATGAGCAGTTCTTC. This gives the protein CASSRDRVQSNEQFF.

The gene calls are TRBV7-9 and TRBJ1-2, with D possibly being TRBD1 (5 bases). Germline CDR1 SEHNR, CDR2 FQNEAQ (reference sequence). This CDR3 contains 14 residues. Trimming pared 5 bases from V and 1 base from J, leaving 11 bases between. The CDR3 sequence: CASSIPTVNYGYTF. The CDR3, as DNA: TGTGCCAGCAGCATACCGACAGTTAACTATGGCTACACCTTC.

This chain uses TRBV6-2 or TRBV6-3 with TRBJ2-2; no definite D call. There are 14 residues in the CDR3. Germline V gene lookup returns CDR1 MNHEY and CDR2 SVGEGT. Trimming cost V 7 bases and J 7 bases, with 16 bases left between them. The CDR3: CASITVPPGGELFF. The DNA for the CDR3 is TGTGCCAGCATTACAGTCCCCCCAGGCGGGGAGCTGTTTTTT.

V gene TRBV7-2 combines with J gene TRBJ2-7, with TRBD2 identical over 7 bases. This CDR3 has 15 amino acids. CDR1 is SGHTA and CDR2 is FQGNSA in the germline V gene. Losses at the gene ends were 4 bases for V and 0 bases for J; bases not matched to a gene: 6. The CDR3, as DNA: TGTGCCAGCAGCTGGGGCGTAGCGGGCTCCTACGAGCAGTACTTC. This encodes CASSWGVAGSYEQYF.